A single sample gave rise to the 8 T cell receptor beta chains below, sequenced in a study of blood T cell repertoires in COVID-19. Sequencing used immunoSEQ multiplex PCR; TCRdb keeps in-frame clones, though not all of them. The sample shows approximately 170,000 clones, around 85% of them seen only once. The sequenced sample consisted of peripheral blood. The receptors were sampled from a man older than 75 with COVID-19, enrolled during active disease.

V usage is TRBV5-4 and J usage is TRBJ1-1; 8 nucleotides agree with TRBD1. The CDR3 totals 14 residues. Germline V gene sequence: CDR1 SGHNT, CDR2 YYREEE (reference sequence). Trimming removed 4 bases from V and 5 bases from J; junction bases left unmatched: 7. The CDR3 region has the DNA TGTGCCAGCAGCCCCCCGGACAGGGAAACTGAAGCTTTCTTT. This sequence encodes CASSPPDRETEAFF.

The CDR3: CASSPWTSGGHADTQYF. In DNA form, the CDR3 reads TGTGCCAGTAGTCCCTGGACTAGTGGAGGTCACGCAGATACGCAGTATTTT. The V and J genes are TRBV19 and TRBJ2-3; 7 positions agree with TRBD2. The CDR3 has 17 amino acids. J was trimmed by 4 bases and V by 5 bases; bases with no gene match: 15. Germline CDR1 is LNHDA and CDR2 is SQIVND (reference sequence).

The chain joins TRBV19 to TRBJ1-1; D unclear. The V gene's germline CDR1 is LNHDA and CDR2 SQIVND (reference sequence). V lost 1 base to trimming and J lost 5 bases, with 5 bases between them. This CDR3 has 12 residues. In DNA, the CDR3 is TGTGCCAGTAGTATAGCGGAGACTGAAGCTTTCTTT. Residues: CASSIAETEAFF.

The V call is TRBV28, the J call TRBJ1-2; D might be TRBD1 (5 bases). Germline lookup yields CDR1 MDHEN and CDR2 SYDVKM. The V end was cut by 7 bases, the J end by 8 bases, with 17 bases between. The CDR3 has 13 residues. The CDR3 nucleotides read TGTGCCAGCACATTGCAGGGTTATCGAGGCTACACCTTC. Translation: CASTLQGYRGYTF.

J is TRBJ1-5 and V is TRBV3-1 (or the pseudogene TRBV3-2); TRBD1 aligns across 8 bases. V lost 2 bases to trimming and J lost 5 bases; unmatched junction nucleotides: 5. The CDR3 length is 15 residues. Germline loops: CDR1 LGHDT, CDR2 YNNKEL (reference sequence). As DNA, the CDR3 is TGTGCCAGCAGCCAACGGACAGGGTCGCATCAGCCCCAGCATTTT. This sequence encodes CASSQRTGSHQPQHF.

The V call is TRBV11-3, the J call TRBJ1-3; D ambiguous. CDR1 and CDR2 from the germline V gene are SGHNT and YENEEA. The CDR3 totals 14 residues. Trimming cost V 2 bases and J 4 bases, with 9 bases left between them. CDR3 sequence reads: CASSLSRGGNTIYF. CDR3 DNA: TGTGCCAGCAGCTTAAGCCGGGGAGGAAACACCATATATTTT.

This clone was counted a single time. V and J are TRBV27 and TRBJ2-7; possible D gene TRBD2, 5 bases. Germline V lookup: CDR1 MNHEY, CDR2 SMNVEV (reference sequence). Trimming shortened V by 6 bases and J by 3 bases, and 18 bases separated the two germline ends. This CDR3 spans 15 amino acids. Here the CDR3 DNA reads TGTGCCAGCAGCCCGGGATCACCGATCCTCTACGAGCAGTACTTC. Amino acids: CASSPGSPILYEQYF.

For the CDR3, the DNA is TGTGCCATCAATAAAGAGGGGGACGGCTACACCTTC. Translated: CAINKEGDGYTF. The chain joins TRBV10-3 to TRBJ1-2, with D perhaps matching TRBD1 (6 bases). Trimming left V 7 bases short and J 8 bases short, with 14 bases between. Germline values: CDR1 ENHRY, CDR2 SYGVKD. The CDR3 runs to 12 residues.